This T cell receptor (beta chain) comes out of a study of spatial heterogeneity in lung cancer. A unique molecular identifier was attached to every TCR cDNA molecule. TCRdb reanalysed the 5' RACE reads using MiXCR and keeps one entry per CDR3 protein. The profile covers roughly 79,000 distinct CDR3 sequences, with 10% to 15% appearing a single time and under 5.5% taken by the ten largest. Time point denoted: sample taken at primary tumor resection. Sequencing of whole RNA from tumor, nontumor lung or frozen PBMC involved no sorting. This clonotype was counted ten times or more. The sample here was PBMCs, taken at surgery. This receptor was identified in a male donor with early-stage non-small cell lung cancer.

The DNA of the CDR3 is TGTGCCAGCAGCTTAGCGGGACCCAATGAGCAGTTCTTC. It codes for CASSLAGPNEQFF. V gene TRBV11-2 combines with J gene TRBJ2-1; D tentatively reads TRBD1 or TRBD2 (5 bases each). Trimming took 1 base from V and 6 from J, leaving 7 bases between them. The CDR3 totals 13 residues. The germline V gene has CDR1 SGHAT and CDR2 FQNNGV.